This passage covers 21 T cell receptor beta chains from one sample sequenced in a study of molecular identifiers for immune sequencing clone quantification. From the PCR reads, TCRdb called clonotypes with MiXCR, one entry per CDR3 protein. Among about 320,000 distinct CDR3 sequences listed, over 20% were seen once. Sequencing was done on a sample of naive CD8+ T cells from blood, with Jurkat cell RNA spiked in. Indicated subset: FACS-sorted CD8+CD4-CCR7+CD45RA+ naive T cells. The receptor set was obtained from a human donor in good health. Some libraries in this study had Jurkat cell RNA spiked in.

This clonotype was picked up many times. This chain links TRBV4-1 with TRBJ1-4; TRBD1 agrees at 9 bases. CDR1 and CDR2 (germline): MGHRA, YSYEKL. CDR3 length: 15 residues. V lost 0 bases, J lost 8 bases, and 4 bases stayed unmatched. CDR3 nucleotide sequence: TGCGCCAGCAGCCAAGAGGACAGGGGTTTGGAAAAACTGTTTTTT. It codes for CASSQEDRGLEKLFF.

This clonotype was picked up many times. The CDR3 reads CASSVDLGGPQHF. Here the CDR3 DNA reads TGTGCCAGCAGCGTAGATTTGGGAGGCCCCCAGCATTTT. The V call is TRBV9, the J call TRBJ1-5; D call uncertain. V lost 0 bases and J 10 bases, leaving 11 bases between the germline ends. This CDR3 is built from 13 residues. Germline lookup yields CDR1 SGDLS and CDR2 YYNGEE.

This clonotype was seen only a few times. V gene TRBV7-3 combines with J gene TRBJ2-1; 8 positions agree with TRBD2. The V gene's germline CDR1 is SGHTA and CDR2 FQGTGA. This CDR3 has 14 amino acids. Unmatched junction bases numbered 2, after V lost 2 bases and J lost 5 bases. The CDR3 DNA reads TGTGCCAGCAGCTTACAACTAGCGGACAATGAGCAGTTCTTC. Its protein is CASSLQLADNEQFF.

This clonotype was observed many times. The genes are TRBV12-3 or TRBV12-4 and TRBJ2-3, with TRBD2 identical over 8 bases. This CDR3 has 15 residues. The J segment lost 5 bases and the V segment lost 2 bases, leaving 6 bases of the junction unmatched. Here the CDR3 DNA reads TGTGCCAGCAGTTTATGGCGGGGGGTACAAGATACGCAGTATTTT. Translating gives CASSLWRGVQDTQYF.

There are a few counts of this clonotype. CDR3 nucleotide sequence: TGTGCCAGCAGCATAGGGACTAGCGGGAGGCGAGCTAGCACAGATACGCAGTATTTT. This sequence encodes CASSIGTSGRRASTDTQYF. This sequence joins TRBV7-6 and TRBJ2-3; 15 nucleotides match TRBD2. Trimming took 5 bases from V and 0 from J; bases not matched to a gene: 9. Germline CDR1 reads SGHVS; CDR2 reads FNYEAQ. The CDR3 runs to 19 residues.

In this sample, this clonotype turned up a few times. This chain joins TRBV5-1 and TRBJ2-7; TRBD2 matches at 10 bases. CDR3 length: 17 amino acids. CDR1 and CDR2 (germline): SGHRS, YFSETQ. After removal of 4 bases from V and 2 bases from J, the junction contained 12 bases not matched to a gene. CDR3 coding DNA: TGCGCCAGCAGCGGGGAACAGACTAGCGGGCGAACCTACGAGCAGTACTTC. It translates to CASSGEQTSGRTYEQYF.

Points on this clonotype: Sequence at one end of the junction differs from germline and may be a read error. The chain uses TRBV12-3 or TRBV12-4 and TRBJ2-3; TRBD1 or TRBD2 may be the D gene (6 bases each). The CDR3 loop spans 17 amino acids. The CDR3 is CASSGEGSGALTDTLYF. The CDR3 DNA reads TGTGCCAGCAGCGGAGAAGGCTCGGGGGCTCTCACAGATACGCTGTATTTT.

This clonotype was observed many times. The gene calls are TRBV25-1 and TRBJ1-1; D call uncertain. The V gene's germline CDR1 is MGHDK and CDR2 SYGVNS. This CDR3 is 16 amino acids long. The V end lost 5 bases, the J end lost 1 base, and 17 bases lay between the germline ends. The CDR3 coding sequence is TGTGCCAGCAGTTCCACCTTGCACGGTCCGAACACTGAAGCTTTCTTT. Translated: CASSSTLHGPNTEAFF.

This clonotype occurred many times. This chain joins TRBV4-1 and TRBJ2-1; D unresolved. The CDR3 extends over 15 amino acids. Germline lookup yields CDR1 MGHRA and CDR2 YSYEKL. V was cut by 1 base and J by 0 bases, with 7 bases left in between. CDR3 amino acids: CASSQGPSSYNEQFF. CDR3 nucleotide sequence: TGCGCCAGCAGCCAAGGACCCAGCTCCTACAATGAGCAGTTCTTC.

In its sample, this clonotype was seen a few times. This chain joins TRBV7-2 and TRBJ2-1, with TRBD2 identical over 7 bases. This CDR3 is built from 16 residues. V lost 5 bases and J lost 2; bases outside the gene matches: 9. Germline CDR1 reads SGHTA; CDR2 reads FQGNSA. CDR3: CASSPTGGGTYNEQFF. DNA for the CDR3: TGTGCCAGCAGCCCTACTGGCGGGGGAACCTACAATGAGCAGTTCTTC.

The chain recombines TRBV11-2 with TRBJ2-5; possible D gene TRBD2, 6 bases. There are 14 residues in the CDR3. V lost 1 base, J lost 6 bases, and 12 bases lay in between. The germline gives CDR1 SGHAT, CDR2 FQNNGV. This CDR3 is CASSLAAGMKTQYF. Written as DNA, the CDR3 is TGTGCCAGCAGCTTAGCGGCGGGAATGAAGACCCAGTACTTC.

This clonotype has only a few counts. The gene calls are TRBV19 and TRBJ2-5; TRBD1 agrees at 7 bases. CDR3 size: 12 residues. Germline trimming cut 6 bases from V and 13 bases from J; bases unmatched to any gene: 11. The germline V gene has CDR1 LNHDA and CDR2 SQIVND (reference sequence). CDR3 sequence reads: CASSSVDRVPYF. The CDR3, as DNA: TGTGCCAGTAGCTCCGTTGACAGGGTTCCGTACTTC.

V and J are TRBV2 and TRBJ2-3, with 11 bases that match TRBD2. This CDR3 contains 18 residues. Germline CDR1 is SNHLY and CDR2 is FYNNEI. V was pared by 5 bases and J by 2 bases, with 12 bases of the junction left unmatched. CDR3 coding DNA: TGTGCCAGCAGTTATGGACTAGCGGGTTTCCCCCCCACAGATACGCAGTATTTT. Residues: CASSYGLAGFPPTDTQYF.

The chain recombines TRBV4-1 with TRBJ2-1, with TRBD2 as a possible D gene (5 bases). The CDR3 loop spans 14 amino acids. Between the trimmed V and J ends, which lost 1 base and 8 bases, there was a span of 12 bases. Germline V gives CDR1 MGHRA, CDR2 YSYEKL. CDR3 residues: CASSQVVGVHEQFF. CDR3 DNA: TGCGCCAGCAGCCAAGTGGTCGGGGTACATGAGCAGTTCTTC.

In its sample, this clonotype was seen a few times. This chain connects TRBV20-1 to TRBJ2-7, with D uncertain. Deletions cut 5 bases from V and 2 bases from J, with 10 bases between. The CDR3 totals 12 residues. Germline V gene lookup returns CDR1 DFQATT and CDR2 SNEGSKA (reference sequence). The CDR3 DNA is TGCAGTGCTGCACATATTACCTACGAGCAGTACTTC. Encoded protein: CSAAHITYEQYF.

This clonotype occurred many times. The chain carries TRBV4-2 and TRBJ1-3; unclear D gene. The CDR3 contains 11 residues. Germline V gene lookup returns CDR1 LGHNA and CDR2 YNFKEQ. V lost 10 bases to trimming and J lost 0 bases, with 4 bases between them. CDR3 nucleotides: TGTGCCACCCACTCTGGAAACACCATATATTTT. Amino acids: CATHSGNTIYF.

This clonotype has more than one count but fewer than ten. CDR3 residues: CSVEGVRETSGSYSNEQFF. CDR3 nucleotides: TGCAGCGTTGAGGGAGTAAGGGAGACTAGCGGGAGTTACAGCAATGAGCAGTTCTTC. The gene calls are TRBV29-1 and TRBJ2-1; 12 nucleotides line up with TRBD2. The CDR3 consists of 19 residues. J was trimmed by 6 bases and V by 3 bases; bases with no gene match: 18. Germline lookup yields CDR1 SQVTM and CDR2 ANQGSEA.

This clonotype was seen a handful of times. J is TRBJ1-5 and V is TRBV4-3; D uncertain. Looked up from germline, CDR1 is LGHNA and CDR2 is YSLEER. V gave up 0 bases and J gave up 6 bases, with 12 bases separating them. This CDR3 has 15 amino acids. CDR3 sequence reads: CASSQDAGPTQPQHF. DNA of the CDR3: TGCGCCAGCAGCCAAGATGCGGGCCCAACTCAGCCCCAGCATTTT.

The chain is built from TRBV2 and TRBJ2-7; tentatively, D is TRBD1 or TRBD2 (5 bases each). Germline V gene sequence: CDR1 SNHLY, CDR2 FYNNEI. This CDR3 has 14 amino acids. The V end lost 4 bases, the J end lost 0 bases, and 10 bases lay between the germline ends. The DNA of the CDR3 is TGTGCCAGCAGTGGGGGGTGGAGCTCCTACGAGCAGTACTTC. It is translated as CASSGGWSSYEQYF.

This clonotype was found many times. The J gene is TRBJ2-7, the V gene TRBV7-9; a weak D match, TRBD1 (5 bases). The CDR3 loop spans 14 amino acids. Trimming took off 1 base at V and 3 bases at J, with 10 bases between the two ends. The germline gives CDR1 SEHNR, CDR2 FQNEAQ (reference sequence). CDR3 in amino acids: CASSLVGQGYEQYF. DNA of the CDR3: TGTGCCAGCAGCTTAGTTGGGCAGGGCTACGAGCAGTACTTC. Using reference TRBV7-9 and TRBJ2-7 for the parts outside the CDR3, the full variable domain is DTGVSQNPRHKITKRGQNVTFRCDPISEHNRLYWYRQTLGQGPEFLTYFQNEAQLEKSRLLSDRFSAERPKGSFSTLEIQRTEQGDSAMYLCASSLVGQGYEQYFGPGTRLTVT.

This clonotype was seen repeatedly, ten times or more. The chain is built from TRBV5-6 and TRBJ2-5, with D tentatively TRBD1 (6 bases). V was trimmed by 3 bases and J by 5 bases, leaving 14 bases between them. The CDR3 length is 14 residues. The germline V gene has CDR1 SGHDT and CDR2 YYEEEE. CDR3 nucleotides: TGTGCCAGCAGCTCGGCGACAGGCGCGGAGACCCAGTACTTC. This gives the protein CASSSATGAETQYF.